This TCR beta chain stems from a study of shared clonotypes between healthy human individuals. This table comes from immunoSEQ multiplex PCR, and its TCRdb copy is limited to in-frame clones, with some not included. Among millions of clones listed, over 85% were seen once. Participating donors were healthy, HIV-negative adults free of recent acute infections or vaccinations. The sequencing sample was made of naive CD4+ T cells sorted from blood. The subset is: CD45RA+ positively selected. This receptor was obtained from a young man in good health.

CDR3 bases: TGTGCCAGCAGTGCCCCAGGACAGGGAATTAATTCACCCCTCCACTTT. Residues: CASSAPGQGINSPLHF. The chain has TRBV28 and TRBJ1-6, with 8 bases identical to TRBD1. Losses at the gene ends were 5 bases for V and 6 bases for J; bases not matched to a gene: 9. The CDR3 spans 16 residues. Germline CDR1 and CDR2: MDHEN and SYDVKM. The whole variable domain, remainder taken from reference TRBV28 and TRBJ1-6, is DVKVTQSSRYLVKRTGEKVFLECVQDMDHENMFWYRQDPGLGLRLIYFSYDVKMKEKGDIPEGYSVSREKKERFSLILESASTNQTSMYLCASSAPGQGINSPLHFGNGTRLTVT.